This T cell receptor (beta chain) was documented in a study of shared clonotypes between healthy human individuals. Terminally differentiated effector memory CD45RA+ cells were excluded by CCR7 positive selection of CD45RO-negative cells. Produced via immunoSEQ multiplex PCR; TCRdb's table is partial and in-frame only. The sample lists about 1,800,000 clones; about 95% were seen once. V lost 7 bases and J 6 bases, leaving 18 bases between the germline ends. The CDR3 is made up of 14 amino acids. Germline V gene data show CDR1 as SNHLY and CDR2 as FYNNEI. Notes on this clone: Its target is unknown.

General study points: Clonotype sharing among donors was expected to depend on sequencing depth.

Sequenced: naive CD8+ T cells sorted from blood. The receptor's source is a man between 18 and 35 years old in good health. The chain carries TRBV2 and TRBJ1-2; D may be TRBD1 (6 bases). For the CDR3, the DNA is TGTGCCAGCATACAGGTTGGGGCAGGGGATGGCTACACCTTC. It yields the protein CASIQVGAGDGYTF.